This T cell receptor beta chain was identified in a study of shared clonotypes between healthy human individuals (dated by TCRdb to about 2020). Notes on the research overall: A couple of women and a few men aged 18 to 49 years were included in the cohort. The study deeply sequenced blood TCR repertoires of several healthy adults to estimate repertoire size and the extent of clonotype sharing between individuals. To increase sequencing depth and limit assay-specific biases, different laboratories used diverse techniques to prepare libraries and sequence TCR repertoires. For each donor, CD4 naive and CD4 memory were each given three plates, CD8 naive was given two plates, and CD8 memory was given one plate. Leukapheresis yielded between about 0.85 and 10 billion PBMCs per donor. Here is what the overall study found, with its caveats: About 4.5% of naive CD4, 3% to 4% of naive CD8, roughly 2.4% of memory CD4, and 0.4% of memory CD8 clonotypes were shared across several donors. Naive subsets generally had larger estimated clonotype richness than memory subsets did. Based on pairwise subsampling, the degree of clonotype sharing among donors was expected to be affected by sequencing depth. Sampling was restricted to blood, and TCR repertoires in tissue are likely to differ from TCR repertoires in blood. Incomplete sequencing was indicated by rarefaction of sorted-subset datasets, despite the large sequencing depth. Higher generation probabilities were observed for clonotypes shared by all four sorted-subset donors than for non-shared clonotypes. Because the study included only a small number of donors, the genetic and exposure-history diversity represented was limited.

TCR CDR3 regions were amplified from genomic DNA by multiplex PCR using the deep immunoSEQ assay. For each cell subset, the extracted genomic DNA was distributed evenly across all wells of several immunoSEQ 96-well plates, and each plate served as one replicate. For sorted subsets, each replicate PCR was loaded with roughly 200 ng genomic DNA, equivalent to some 31,000 T cell genomes. The purified libraries were quantified using a Qubit 3.0 fluorometer, sized with a Bioanalyzer 2100, and then quantified again using the KAPA Library Quantification kit. Each immunoSEQ 96-well plate was sequenced on its own single-read 150-cycle Illumina NextSeq 550 flow cell. The authors processed their data as follows. The immunoSEQ output contained only junctional sequences without quality scores, so filtering could not match that applied to full-length reads. To assign V/J genes and CDR3, sequences were annotated against IMGT germline references using PyIR, a Python wrapper for IgBLAST v1.9. Reads were filtered out if the reads had weak V/J assignments (E-value above 1e-6), no CDR3, stop codons, out-of-frame junctions, or ambiguous translated residues. V3J clonotypes were defined as sequences sharing an identical inferred V gene, J gene, and CDR3 amino acid sequence. The percentage overlap between two repertoires was calculated by dividing the number of shared unique clonotypes by the size of the smaller repertoire. Richness of each repertoire was evaluated using RTK rarefaction, the Chao1 estimator, and Recon v2.1 estimates of unobserved clonotypes. Generation probabilities for all TCRbeta clonotypes obtained by the gDNA method from four donors were computed using OLGA. TCRdb's version of the immuneACCESS table is confined to in-frame rearrangements and falls short of the full clone set. An unresolved V gene accounts for under half of the shortfall where checked; the remainder is of unknown origin. From that table come the V and J calls and clone size; the DNA was used to work out D and trimming. This sample comprises roughly 1,100,000 clones, around four fifths of them detected only once. In total, the top ten clones hold less than 1.5% of the sample.

The CDR3, from cysteine to phenylalanine, totals 16 residues. Here the CDR3 DNA is all that survives: 48 bases in frame from base 1. Trimming at the junction amounts to 0 bases on V and 3 bases on J, and the germline ends lie 15 bases apart. For CDR1 and CDR2, the germline V gene lists SGHDT and YYEEEE. Healthy HIV-negative adults with no recently reported acute infections or vaccinations were included as donors. Every donor was a Caucasian adult living in Nashville, Tennessee, USA. Magnetic negative selection was used to enrich CD4+ T cells, after which naive cells were positively selected on CD45RA and the negative fraction became the memory subset. Blood was collected by leukapheresis, and PBMCs were isolated by Ficoll-Histopaque density gradient centrifugation and then cryopreserved in liquid nitrogen vapor phase. Analytical flow cytometry was used to check the purity and quantity of each magnetically sorted T cell population. From each sorted fraction, genomic DNA was isolated and quantified by UV absorbance on a Nanodrop 2000c.

Note on this clone: Its antigen remains undetermined. Base qualities are not provided; no much larger clone lies one nucleotide away.

Recombination connected TRBV5-6 to TRBJ1-2, and TRBD1 may be the D gene, going by 6 matching bases. Sequences were obtained from memory CD4+ T cells sorted from blood. The sample's cell subset or site label, in plain terms: CD45RA-negative fraction. The clonotype comes from a man aged 18 to 29 in good health. The CDR3 in this case is CASSLAGQPLYYGYTF. The nucleotide sequence reads TGTGCCAGCAGCTTGGCCGGACAGCCACTGTACTATGGCTACACCTTC.